This T cell receptor beta chain stems from a study of blood T cell repertoires in COVID-19. Study information: From the United States, Italy and Spain came samples of acute and convalescent COVID-19. The cDNA or gDNA used as material had been derived from T cells, B-cell-depleted T cells, or PBMCs.

Source study methods: Scientists estimated how many nucleated cells there were by amplifying reference gene primers. Clones were read by immunoSEQ multiplex PCR, and TCRdb kept only the in-frame ones, dropping some. V and J calls and clone size follow that table, whereas D and trimming were derived from the DNA. The sample has around 250,000 clones; roughly 80% are singletons. The CDR3 is 14 amino acids. The V end lost 9 bases, the J end lost 8 bases, and 22 bases lay between the germline ends. Germline loops: CDR1 SGDLS, CDR2 YYNGEE. The sequence came from a woman aged 18-30 years with acute or convalescent COVID-19. This sequence joins TRBV9 and TRBJ2-3, with D unclear. Sequencing used peripheral blood. CDR3 region: CANLGSPYNSTQYF. The CDR3, as DNA: TGTGCCAATCTAGGTTCGCCCTACAATAGTACGCAGTATTTT.